This T cell receptor (beta chain) was documented in a study of T cells in localized non-small cell lung cancer. Profiling relied on immunoSEQ multiplex PCR, and the TCRdb table lists in-frame clones only, not all of them. The data hold 17,000 or so clones, with around four fifths observed a single time. Findings and limits, study-wide: Uninvolved adjacent lung showed the highest T cell clonality, exceeding tumor. A median approximately 57 of the top 100 tumor clones appeared in adjacent lung. Sequencing was restricted to one tumor region; therefore, heterogeneity remains possible.

V was pared by 1 base and J by 3 bases, with 13 bases between. CDR3 length: 16 amino acids. Germline V gene data show CDR1 as SEHNR and CDR2 as FQNEAQ (reference sequence). This clone was seen only once. Its antigen is as yet unknown. This sequence was found in a male donor at least 60 years old with stage III lung adenocarcinoma. The chain links TRBV7-9 to TRBJ1-5, with D possibly matching TRBD1 (6 bases). The input for sequencing was peripheral blood, taken before any cancer treatment. The chain's CDR3 is CASSLGGGSPNQPQHF. The CDR3 region has the DNA TGTGCCAGCAGCTTAGGGGGGGGCTCGCCCAATCAGCCCCAGCATTTT.